These 10 T cell receptor beta chains were all obtained from the same sample, sequenced in a study of blood T cell repertoires in COVID-19. The data were produced by immunoSEQ multiplex PCR, yet TCRdb's version contains in-frame clones alone and is incomplete. The data contain about 240,000 clones, roughly 91% of them singletons. The sample was PBMCs or T cells enriched from blood (not recorded which). These receptors all stem from a woman younger than 45 who had recovered from COVID-19.

The V gene is TRBV27, the J gene TRBJ1-1; 9 bases align to TRBD1. Looked up from germline, CDR1 is MNHEY and CDR2 is SMNVEV (reference sequence). The CDR3 sequence is 13 residues long. V dropped 6 bases and J dropped 6; count of bases not matched to a gene: 5. The CDR3, as DNA: TGTGCCAGCAGAGGGACAGGGATCTCTGAAGCTTTCTTT. Protein sequence: CASRGTGISEAFF.

This sequence joins TRBV6-2 or TRBV6-3 and TRBJ2-1, with 9 bases aligning to TRBD2. The CDR3 sequence is 17 residues long. With V trimmed by 5 bases and J by 9 bases, 17 bases remained unmatched. Germline V lookup: CDR1 MNHEY, CDR2 SVGEGT. CDR3: CASSPRDVIAGEGEQFF. The CDR3 nucleotides are TGTGCCAGCAGTCCCCGAGATGTGATAGCGGGAGAGGGTGAGCAGTTCTTC.

The chain employs TRBV19 and TRBJ2-7, with D perhaps matching TRBD1 (6 bases). The ends were cut back, 10 bases at V and 1 base at J, with 14 bases in the middle. The CDR3 runs to 13 residues. Germline CDR1 LNHDA, CDR2 SQIVND (reference sequence). The CDR3 protein is CATRGTNSYEQYF. CDR3 sequence (DNA): TGTGCCACGAGGGGGACAAATTCCTACGAGCAGTACTTC.

The chain employs TRBV6-6 and TRBJ2-3; tentatively, D is TRBD2 (5 bases). This CDR3 contains 14 residues. V lost 7 bases to trimming and J lost 2 bases, with 13 bases between them. Looked up from germline, CDR1 is MNHNY and CDR2 is SVGAGI (reference sequence). This chain's CDR3 is CASTKGGFTDTQYF. CDR3 DNA sequence: TGTGCCAGCACTAAAGGAGGTTTCACAGATACGCAGTATTTT.

V is TRBV27 and J is TRBJ1-6; 9 bases agree with TRBD1. Trimming cost V 6 bases and J 0 bases; bases outside gene matches: 3. CDR3 length: 16 amino acids. CDR1 and CDR2 from the germline V gene are MNHEY and SMNVEV (reference sequence). The CDR3 here is CASSLTGGSYNSPLHF. DNA for the CDR3: TGTGCCAGCAGCCTGACAGGGGGCTCCTATAATTCACCCCTCCACTTT.

The chain recombines TRBV5-4 with TRBJ2-1; 7 positions match TRBD2. This CDR3 is built from 16 residues. Germline V gives CDR1 SGHNT, CDR2 YYREEE (reference sequence). Trimming at V came to 4 bases and at J to 7 bases, leaving 14 bases not matched to a gene. The CDR3 bases are TGTGCCAGCAGCACAGGACTAGATCCCCTACCTAATGAGCAGTTCTTC. Protein: CASSTGLDPLPNEQFF.

This clone was seen only once. The rearrangement joins TRBV7-9 to TRBJ2-7; 12 nucleotides align to TRBD2. CDR1 SEHNR and CDR2 FQNEAQ come from the germline V gene (reference sequence). Losses at the gene ends were 5 bases for V and 7 bases for J; bases not matched to a gene: 15. The CDR3 sequence is 17 residues long. CDR3 nucleotides: TGTGCCAGCAGCACCCGACTAGCGGGAGTCGGATCGTTAGAGCAGTACTTC. Its translation is CASSTRLAGVGSLEQYF.

The chain is built from TRBV7-9 and TRBJ1-2; TRBD1 agrees at 7 bases. Germline CDR1 and CDR2: SEHNR and FQNEAQ (reference sequence). After removal of 1 base from V and 3 bases from J, the junction contained 2 bases not matched to a gene. There are 14 residues in the CDR3. The CDR3, as DNA: TGTGCCAGCAGCTTAGGGCAGGGGGACTATGGCTACACCTTC. It yields the protein CASSLGQGDYGYTF.

This clone is a singleton in its sample. Just one base apart from a much larger clone, this may be a read error. The same CDR3 arises from other DNA sequences in this sample as well. The chain recombines TRBV29-1 with TRBJ2-1, with TRBD2 matching 7 bases. The CDR3 covers 14 residues. The V and J ends lost 4 bases and 0 bases, in that order; junction bases with no gene match: 3. Germline V gives CDR1 SQVTM, CDR2 ANQGSEA. The CDR3 spells CSVVGGSSYNEQFF. CDR3 sequence (DNA): TGCAGCGTTGTGGGCGGGAGCTCCTACAATGAGCAGTTCTTC.

This chain links TRBV7-8 with TRBJ1-4, with D uncertain. V dropped 5 bases and J dropped 4 bases, with 14 bases sitting between them. The germline CDR1 and CDR2 sequences are SGHVS and FQNEAQ. The CDR3 spans 15 residues. The CDR3 is CASSPNRGYNEKLFF. CDR3 coding DNA: TGTGCCAGCAGCCCGAACAGAGGGTATAATGAAAAACTGTTTTTT.